The 19 T cell receptor beta chains reported below all come from one sample, sequenced in a study of radiotherapy plus CTLA-4 blockade in lung cancer (dated by TCRdb to the late 2010s). The library was obtained by the immunoSEQ multiplex PCR assay. Sourced from immuneACCESS, this table was stored by TCRdb with only in-frame sequences that have V and J called. A share of the clones is absent; for the studies checked, an unresolved V gene accounts for under half, and the remainder has no known explanation. The sample table lists 81,000 or so clones, about 83% of them with a count of one. In total, the top ten clones hold about 14% of the sample. Sample: peripheral blood, taken from a patient treated with radiotherapy plus ipilimumab. The receptors were sampled from a human donor with non-small cell lung cancer that progressed on radiotherapy plus ipilimumab.

The genes are TRBV7-2 and TRBJ1-1; unclear D gene. V was trimmed by 2 bases and J by 4 bases, leaving 11 bases between them. The CDR3 runs to 14 residues. Per germline, CDR1 SGHTA and CDR2 FQGNSA. CDR3: CASSLRPTPTEAFF. CDR3 bases: TGTGCCAGCAGCTTACGACCGACCCCCACTGAAGCTTTCTTT.

The V call is TRBV19, the J call TRBJ1-2; TRBD1 is a possible D gene (5 bases). The ends were cut back, 5 bases at V and 4 bases at J, with 20 bases in the middle. The CDR3 totals 16 residues. Germline V gene data show CDR1 as LNHDA and CDR2 as SQIVND (reference sequence). The CDR3 is CASSALQGQGPYGYTF. The CDR3, as DNA: TGTGCCAGTAGTGCTCTCCAAGGGCAGGGCCCCTATGGCTACACCTTC.

This clone was seen a single time. The chain has TRBV27 and TRBJ2-5; D unclear. The CDR3 contains 18 residues. Germline V gene lookup returns CDR1 MNHEY and CDR2 SMNVEV (reference sequence). Trimming cost V 5 bases and J 2 bases, with 24 bases left between them. CDR3 protein: CASSPPRSLPWVQETQYF. CDR3 coding DNA: TGTGCCAGCAGTCCCCCGCGGAGTTTACCCTGGGTTCAAGAGACCCAGTACTTC.

The chain employs TRBV28 and TRBJ1-4; 11 bases are a match to TRBD1. The CDR3 runs to 14 residues. The germline V gene encodes CDR1 MDHEN and CDR2 SYDVKM. With 3 bases clipped from V and 6 bases from J, the junction kept 0 bases outside the gene matches. CDR3 sequence (DNA): TGTGCCAGCAGTTTGGGACAGGGGGATGAAAAACTGTTTTTT. It encodes CASSLGQGDEKLFF. The variable domain in full, completed from reference TRBV28 and TRBJ1-4, reads DVKVTQSSRYLVKRTGEKVFLECVQDMDHENMFWYRQDPGLGLRLIYFSYDVKMKEKGDIPEGYSVSREKKERFSLILESASTNQTSMYLCASSLGQGDEKLFFGSGTQLSVL.

The rearrangement uses TRBV7-2 and TRBJ1-1; the D is unclear. Trimming took 6 bases from V and 8 from J, leaving 16 bases between them. The CDR3 is 13 amino acids. Per germline, CDR1 SGHTA and CDR2 FQGNSA. As DNA, the CDR3 is TGTGCCAGCAGACATATGCCAGGCCGGGAAGCTTTCTTT. As protein: CASRHMPGREAFF.

This sequence joins TRBV5-1 and TRBJ1-6, with no clear D. The V gene lost 1 base and the J gene lost 9 bases, with 20 bases spanning the gap. CDR1 and CDR2 (germline): SGHRS, YFSETQ. This CDR3 contains 17 residues. CDR3 nucleotides: TGCGCCAGCAGCTTGTCCGTAACAAAATTGGCAAGTTCACCCCTCCACTTT. Translation gives CASSLSVTKLASSPLHF.

The gene calls are TRBV5-8 and TRBJ1-5, with D possibly matching TRBD1 (5 bases). This CDR3 contains 13 residues. The V gene lost 3 bases and the J gene lost 9 bases, with 13 bases spanning the gap. The V gene's germline CDR1 is SGHTS and CDR2 YDEGEE. The CDR3 here is CASSSSAGRPQHF. The CDR3 DNA follows: TGTGCCAGCAGCTCGTCAGCAGGGAGGCCCCAGCATTTT.

The J gene is TRBJ1-6, the V gene TRBV27, with a tentative D call TRBD1 (5 bases). The CDR3 spans 13 residues. CDR1 is MNHEY, CDR2 SMNVEV, per germline (reference sequence). The V and J ends lost 4 bases and 10 bases respectively, with 11 bases between them. The DNA for the CDR3 is TGTGCCAGCAGTTCCAGCCGGGGGTCACCCCTCCACTTT. The encoded protein is CASSSSRGSPLHF.

The gene calls are TRBV28 and TRBJ1-2; D is uncertain. Trimming stripped 3 bases from V and 6 bases from J, with 8 bases between. CDR3 length: 12 amino acids. Germline V lookup: CDR1 MDHEN, CDR2 SYDVKM. This CDR3 is CASSFLPDGYTF. DNA of the CDR3: TGTGCCAGCAGTTTTTTGCCAGATGGCTACACCTTC.

The chain couples TRBV7-2 to TRBJ2-7, with TRBD1 matching 9 bases. The trim removed 0 bases at V and 2 bases at J, leaving 5 bases unmatched. Germline assignment: CDR1 SGHTA and CDR2 FQGNSA. The CDR3 extends over 16 amino acids. CDR3 sequence reads: CASSLASRTGAYEQYF. In DNA form, the CDR3 reads TGTGCCAGCAGCTTAGCTAGCAGGACAGGGGCCTACGAGCAGTACTTC.

The table lists this clone with a count of one. V usage is TRBV5-1 and J usage is TRBJ2-3; D call uncertain. Germline assignment: CDR1 SGHRS and CDR2 YFSETQ. V dropped 4 bases and J dropped 5 bases, with 14 bases sitting between them. CDR3 length: 14 amino acids. The CDR3 loop is CASSTPDRIDTQYF. In DNA, the CDR3 is TGCGCCAGCAGCACCCCGGACCGGATAGATACGCAGTATTTT.

CDR3 amino acids: CASSMGLAGVTGELFF. CDR3 DNA sequence: TGTGCCAGTAGTATGGGACTAGCGGGGGTCACCGGGGAGCTGTTTTTT. The chain carries TRBV19 and TRBJ2-2; TRBD2 aligns across 14 bases. With 3 bases clipped from V and 4 bases from J, the junction kept 1 base outside the gene matches. Germline V CDR1 and CDR2: LNHDA, SQIVND (reference sequence). The CDR3 contains 16 residues.

The gene calls are TRBV19 and TRBJ1-5; D gene ambiguous. With 1 base removed from V and 0 bases from J, the gap between germline ends came to 19 bases. The CDR3 covers 19 residues. Germline CDR1 reads LNHDA; CDR2 reads SQIVND (reference sequence). The CDR3 sequence: CASSIGDLYSSFSNQPQHF. The DNA for the CDR3 is TGTGCCAGTAGTATAGGAGACCTTTACAGTTCTTTTAGCAATCAGCCCCAGCATTTT.

J is TRBJ1-3 and V is TRBV6-6; a possible D gene is TRBD1 (6 bases). This CDR3 comprises 14 residues. Per the germline V gene, CDR1 is MNHNY and CDR2 is SVGAGI (reference sequence). Trimming shortened V by 7 bases and J by 6 bases, and 16 bases separated the two germline ends. The CDR3 sequence is CASIPNQGKNTIYF. The DNA of the CDR3 is TGTGCCAGCATCCCAAACCAGGGGAAAAACACCATATATTTT.

V and J are TRBV5-1 and TRBJ2-7; D might be TRBD1 (6 bases). Trimming removed 4 bases from V and 3 bases from J, with 14 bases in between. This CDR3 has 14 amino acids. Germline loops: CDR1 SGHRS, CDR2 YFSETQ. The CDR3 spells CASSQRTEGYEQYF. The CDR3 nucleotides are TGCGCCAGCAGCCAGCGGACAGAGGGCTACGAGCAGTACTTC.

The genes are TRBV30 and TRBJ2-7; the D gene is possibly TRBD2 (7 bases). The CDR3 contains 14 residues. Trimming shortened V by 5 bases and J by 4 bases, and 18 bases separated the two germline ends. Per the germline V gene, CDR1 is GTSNPN and CDR2 is SVGIG (reference sequence). The DNA for the CDR3 is TGTGCCTGGGCCCCTGGGGGGGGGCTTTACGAGCAGTACTTC. It encodes CAWAPGGGLYEQYF.

V usage is TRBV30 and J usage is TRBJ1-1, with D tentatively TRBD1 (5 bases). V was clipped by 2 bases and J by 4 bases, with 11 bases between them. The CDR3 runs to 13 residues. CDR1 is GTSNPN and CDR2 is SVGIG in the germline V gene (reference sequence). For the CDR3, the DNA is TGTGCCTGGAGTCGATACGGGGGCACTGAAGCTTTCTTT. Its translation: CAWSRYGGTEAFF.

The chain couples TRBV28 to TRBJ1-5; 8 bases map to TRBD1. CDR1 is MDHEN and CDR2 is SYDVKM in the germline V gene. The CDR3 is made up of 15 amino acids. V trimming: 6 bases; J trimming: 6 bases; junction bases outside the gene matches: 10. CDR3 loop: CASRVGQAGIQPQHF. The CDR3 DNA reads TGTGCCAGCAGGGTGGGACAGGCGGGAATTCAGCCCCAGCATTTT.

The chain is built from TRBV14 and TRBJ1-2; 8 bases align to TRBD1. This CDR3 is 15 amino acids long. V shed 2 bases and J 5 bases; nucleotides not matched to a gene: 7. The germline V gene has CDR1 SGHDN and CDR2 FVKESK. CDR3 loop: CASSQTAGGPYGYTF. In nucleotides, the CDR3 is TGTGCCAGCAGCCAAACTGCAGGGGGCCCTTATGGCTACACCTTC. The full variable domain, in which reference TRBV14 and TRBJ1-2 provide the parts outside the CDR3, is EAGVTQFPSHSVIEKGQTVTLRCDPISGHDNLYWYRRVMGKEIKFLLHFVKESKQDESGMPNNRFLAERTGGTYSTLKVQPAELEDSGVYFCASSQTAGGPYGYTFGSGTRLTVV.